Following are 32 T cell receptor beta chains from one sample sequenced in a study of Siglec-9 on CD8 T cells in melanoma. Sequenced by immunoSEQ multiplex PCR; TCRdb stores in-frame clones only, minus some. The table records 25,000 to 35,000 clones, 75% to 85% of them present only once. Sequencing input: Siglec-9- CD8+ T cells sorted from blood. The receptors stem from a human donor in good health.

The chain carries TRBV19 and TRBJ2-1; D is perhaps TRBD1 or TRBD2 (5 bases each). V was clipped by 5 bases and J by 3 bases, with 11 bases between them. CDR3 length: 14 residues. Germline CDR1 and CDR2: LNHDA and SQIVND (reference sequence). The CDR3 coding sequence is TGTGCCAGTAGTCCATGGGACGGCTACAATGAGCAGTTCTTC. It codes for CASSPWDGYNEQFF.

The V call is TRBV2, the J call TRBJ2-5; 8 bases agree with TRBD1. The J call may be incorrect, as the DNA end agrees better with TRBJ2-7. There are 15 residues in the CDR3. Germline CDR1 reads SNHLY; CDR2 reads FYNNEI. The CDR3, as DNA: TGTGCCAGCAGTGAGGCGGACAGGGTCTCCTACGAGCAGTACTTC. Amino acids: CASSEADRVSYEQYF.

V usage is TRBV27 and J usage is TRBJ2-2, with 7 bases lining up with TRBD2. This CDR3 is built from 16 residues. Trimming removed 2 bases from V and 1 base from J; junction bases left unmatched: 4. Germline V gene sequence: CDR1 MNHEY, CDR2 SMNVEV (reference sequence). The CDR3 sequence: CASSLVPGGNTGELFF. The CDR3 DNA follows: TGTGCCAGCAGTTTAGTCCCGGGAGGGAACACCGGGGAGCTGTTTTTT.

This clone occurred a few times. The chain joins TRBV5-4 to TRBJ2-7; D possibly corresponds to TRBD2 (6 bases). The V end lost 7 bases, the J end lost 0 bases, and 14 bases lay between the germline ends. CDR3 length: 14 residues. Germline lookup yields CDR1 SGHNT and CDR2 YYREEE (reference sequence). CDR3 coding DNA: TGTGCCAGCCGACTAGGCCCTAACTCCTACGAGCAGTACGTC. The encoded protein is CASRLGPNSYEQYV.

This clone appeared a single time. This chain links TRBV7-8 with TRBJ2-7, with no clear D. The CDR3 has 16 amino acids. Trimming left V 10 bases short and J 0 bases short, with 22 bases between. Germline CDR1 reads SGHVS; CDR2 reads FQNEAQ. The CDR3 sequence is CATLPARGDSSYEQYF. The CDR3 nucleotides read TGTGCCACCCTGCCCGCCCGTGGGGATAGCTCCTACGAGCAGTACTTC.

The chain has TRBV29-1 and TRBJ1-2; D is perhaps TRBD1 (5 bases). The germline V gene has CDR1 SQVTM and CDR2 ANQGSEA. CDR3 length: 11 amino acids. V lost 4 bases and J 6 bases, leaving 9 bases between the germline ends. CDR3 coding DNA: TGCAGCGTTGGGCTCAGGGATGGCTACACCTTC. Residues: CSVGLRDGYTF.

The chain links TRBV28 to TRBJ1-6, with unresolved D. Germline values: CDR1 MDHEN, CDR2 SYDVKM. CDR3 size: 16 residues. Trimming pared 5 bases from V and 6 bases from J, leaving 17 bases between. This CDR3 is CASSAGPTVGNSPLHF. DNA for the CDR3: TGTGCCAGCAGTGCCGGCCCGACGGTTGGTAATTCACCCCTCCACTTT.

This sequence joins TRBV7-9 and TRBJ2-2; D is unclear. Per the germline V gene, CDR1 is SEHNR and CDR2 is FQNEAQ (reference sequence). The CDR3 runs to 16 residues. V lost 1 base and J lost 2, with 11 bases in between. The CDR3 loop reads CASSLVGRVNTGELFF. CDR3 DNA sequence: TGTGCCAGCAGCTTAGTCGGTCGTGTTAACACCGGGGAGCTGTTTTTT.

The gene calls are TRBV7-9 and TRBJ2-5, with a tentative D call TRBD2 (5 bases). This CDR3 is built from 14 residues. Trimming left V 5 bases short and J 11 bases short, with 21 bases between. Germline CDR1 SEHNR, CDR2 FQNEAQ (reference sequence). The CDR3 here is CASSLSGNQEKQYF. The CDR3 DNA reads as TGTGCCAGCAGCCTAAGCGGAAACCAAGAGAAGCAGTACTTC. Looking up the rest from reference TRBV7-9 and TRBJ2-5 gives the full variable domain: DTGVSQNPRHKITKRGQNVTFRCDPISEHNRLYWYRQTLGQGPEFLTYFQNEAQLEKSRLLSDRFSAERPKGSFSTLEIQRTEQGDSAMYLCASSLSGNQEKQYFGPGTRLLVL.

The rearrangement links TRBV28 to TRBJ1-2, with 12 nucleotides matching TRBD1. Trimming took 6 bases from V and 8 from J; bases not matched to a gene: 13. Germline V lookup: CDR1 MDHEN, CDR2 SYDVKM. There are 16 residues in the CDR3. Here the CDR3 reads CASRSRDRGRPVGYTF. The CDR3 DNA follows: TGTGCCAGCAGATCCCGGGACAGGGGGCGCCCCGTAGGCTACACCTTC.

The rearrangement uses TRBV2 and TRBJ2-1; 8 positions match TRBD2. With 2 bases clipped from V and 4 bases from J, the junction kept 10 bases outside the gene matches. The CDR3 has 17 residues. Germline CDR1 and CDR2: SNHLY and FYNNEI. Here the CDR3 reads CASSELFAGGLYNEQFF. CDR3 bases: TGTGCCAGCAGTGAATTATTTGCGGGAGGTCTATACAATGAGCAGTTCTTC.

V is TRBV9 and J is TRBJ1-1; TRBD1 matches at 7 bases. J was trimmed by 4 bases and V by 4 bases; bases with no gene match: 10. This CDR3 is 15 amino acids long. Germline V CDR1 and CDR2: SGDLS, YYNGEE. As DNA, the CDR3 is TGTGCCAGCAGCCTCAGGGGGGAGTCCAGCACTGAAGCTTTCTTT. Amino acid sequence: CASSLRGESSTEAFF.

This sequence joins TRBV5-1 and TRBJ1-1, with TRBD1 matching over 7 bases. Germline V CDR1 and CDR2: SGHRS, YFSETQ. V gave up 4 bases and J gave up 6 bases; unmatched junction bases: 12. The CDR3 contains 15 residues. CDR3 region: CASSGIGGAFPEAFF. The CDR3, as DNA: TGCGCCAGCAGCGGAATAGGGGGCGCGTTCCCTGAAGCTTTCTTT. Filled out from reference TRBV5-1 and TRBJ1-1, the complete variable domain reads KAGVTQTPRYLIKTRGQQVTLSCSPISGHRSVSWYQQTPGQGLQFLFEYFSETQRNKGNFPGRFSGRQFSNSRSEMNVSTLELGDSALYLCASSGIGGAFPEAFFGQGTRLTVV.

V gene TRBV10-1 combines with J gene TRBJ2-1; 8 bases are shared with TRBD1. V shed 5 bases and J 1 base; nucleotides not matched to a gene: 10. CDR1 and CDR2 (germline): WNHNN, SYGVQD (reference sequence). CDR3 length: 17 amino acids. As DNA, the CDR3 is TGCGCCAGCAGTCTCTCCCGGACAGGGAGGTCCTACAATGAGCAGTTCTTC. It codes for CASSLSRTGRSYNEQFF.

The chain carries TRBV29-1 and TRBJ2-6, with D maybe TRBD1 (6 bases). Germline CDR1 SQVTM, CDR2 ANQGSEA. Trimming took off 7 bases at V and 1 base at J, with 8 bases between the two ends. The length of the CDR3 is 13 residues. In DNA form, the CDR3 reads TGCAGCGCTCAGGGGTCTGGGGCCAACGTCCTGACTTTC. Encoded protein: CSAQGSGANVLTF.

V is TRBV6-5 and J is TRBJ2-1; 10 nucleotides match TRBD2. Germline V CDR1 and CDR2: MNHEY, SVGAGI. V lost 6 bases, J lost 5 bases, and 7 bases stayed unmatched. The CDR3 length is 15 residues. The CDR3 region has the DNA TGTGCCAGCAGCCACGGACTAGCGGAAAACAATGAGCAGTTCTTC. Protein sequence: CASSHGLAENNEQFF.

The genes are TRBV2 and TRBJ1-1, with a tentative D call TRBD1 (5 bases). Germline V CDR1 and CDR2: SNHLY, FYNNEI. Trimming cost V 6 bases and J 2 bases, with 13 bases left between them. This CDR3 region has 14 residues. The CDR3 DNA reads TGTGCCAGCAGGGACGGGACGGACAACACTGAAGCTTTCTTT. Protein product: CASRDGTDNTEAFF.

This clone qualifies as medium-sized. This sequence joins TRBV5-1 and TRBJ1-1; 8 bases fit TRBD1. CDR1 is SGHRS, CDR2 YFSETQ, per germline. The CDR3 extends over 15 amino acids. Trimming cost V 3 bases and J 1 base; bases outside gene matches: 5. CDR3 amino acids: CASSWDDRGNTEAFF. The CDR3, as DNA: TGCGCCAGCAGCTGGGATGACAGGGGGAACACTGAAGCTTTCTTT.

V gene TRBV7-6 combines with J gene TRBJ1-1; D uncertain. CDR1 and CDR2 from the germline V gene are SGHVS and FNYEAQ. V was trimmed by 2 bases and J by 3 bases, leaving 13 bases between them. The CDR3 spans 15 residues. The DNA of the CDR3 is TGTGCCAGCAGCTTAAGCCCCACGGGTTACACTGAAGCTTTCTTT. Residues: CASSLSPTGYTEAFF.

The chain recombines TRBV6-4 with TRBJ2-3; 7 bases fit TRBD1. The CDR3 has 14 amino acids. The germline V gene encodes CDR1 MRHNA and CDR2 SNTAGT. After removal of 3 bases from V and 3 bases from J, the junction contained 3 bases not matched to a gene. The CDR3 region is CASSEETGTDTQYF. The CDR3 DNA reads TGTGCCAGCAGTGAGGAGACAGGGACAGATACGCAGTATTTT.

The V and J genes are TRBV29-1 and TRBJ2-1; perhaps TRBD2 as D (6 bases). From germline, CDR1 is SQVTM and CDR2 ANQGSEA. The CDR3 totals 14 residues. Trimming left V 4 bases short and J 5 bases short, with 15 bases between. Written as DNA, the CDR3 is TGCAGCGTTGTGGAGGGAACAGCTAACAATGAGCAGTTCTTC. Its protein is CSVVEGTANNEQFF.

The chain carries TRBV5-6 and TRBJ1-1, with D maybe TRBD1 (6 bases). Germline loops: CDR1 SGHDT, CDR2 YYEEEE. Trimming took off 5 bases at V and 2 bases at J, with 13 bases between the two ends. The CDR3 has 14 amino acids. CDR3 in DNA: TGTGCCAGCAGAAATGGGGGGCTCAACACTGAAGCTTTCTTT. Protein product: CASRNGGLNTEAFF.

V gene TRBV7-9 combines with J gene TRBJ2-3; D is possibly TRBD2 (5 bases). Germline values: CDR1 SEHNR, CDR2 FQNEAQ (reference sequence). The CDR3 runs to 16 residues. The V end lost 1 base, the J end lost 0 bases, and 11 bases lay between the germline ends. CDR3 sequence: CASSLDFGGSTDTQYF. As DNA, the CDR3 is TGTGCCAGCAGCTTAGATTTTGGCGGGAGCACAGATACGCAGTATTTT.

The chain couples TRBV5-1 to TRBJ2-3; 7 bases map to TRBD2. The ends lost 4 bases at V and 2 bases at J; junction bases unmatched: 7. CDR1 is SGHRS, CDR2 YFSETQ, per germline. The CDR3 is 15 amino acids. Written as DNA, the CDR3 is TGCGCCAGCAGCACCGGAGCGGGATTCACAGATACGCAGTATTTT. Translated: CASSTGAGFTDTQYF.

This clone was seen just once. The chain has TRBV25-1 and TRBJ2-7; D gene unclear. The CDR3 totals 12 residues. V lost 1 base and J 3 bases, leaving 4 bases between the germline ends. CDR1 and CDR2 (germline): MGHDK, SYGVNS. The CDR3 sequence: CASSESGYEQYF. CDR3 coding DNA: TGTGCCAGCAGTGAATCCGGCTACGAGCAGTACTTC.

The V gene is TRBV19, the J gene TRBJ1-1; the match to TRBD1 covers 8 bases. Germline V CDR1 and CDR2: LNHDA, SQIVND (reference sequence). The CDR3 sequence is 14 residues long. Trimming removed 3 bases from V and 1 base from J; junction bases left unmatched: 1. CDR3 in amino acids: CASSIGQGNTEAFF. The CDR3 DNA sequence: TGTGCCAGTAGTATTGGACAGGGGAACACTGAAGCTTTCTTT.

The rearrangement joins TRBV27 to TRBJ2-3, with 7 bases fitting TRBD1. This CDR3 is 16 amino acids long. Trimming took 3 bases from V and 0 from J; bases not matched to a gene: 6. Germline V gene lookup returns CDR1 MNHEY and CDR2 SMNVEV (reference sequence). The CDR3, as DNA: TGTGCCAGCAGTTTTACAGGGGAATCTAGCACAGATACGCAGTATTTT. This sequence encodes CASSFTGESSTDTQYF.

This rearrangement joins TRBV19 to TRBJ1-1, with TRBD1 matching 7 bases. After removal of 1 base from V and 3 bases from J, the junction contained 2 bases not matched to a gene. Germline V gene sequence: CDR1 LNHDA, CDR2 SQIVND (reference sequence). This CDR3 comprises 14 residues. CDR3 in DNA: TGTGCCAGTAGTATAGGTCAGGGGGACACTGAAGCTTTCTTT. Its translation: CASSIGQGDTEAFF.

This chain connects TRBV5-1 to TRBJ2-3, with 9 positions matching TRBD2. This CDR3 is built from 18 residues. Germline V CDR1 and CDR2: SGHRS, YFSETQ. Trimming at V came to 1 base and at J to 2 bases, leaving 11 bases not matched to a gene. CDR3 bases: TGCGCCAGCAGCTTGAGCGGACTGCTAGCGGGGAACACAGATACGCAGTATTTT. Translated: CASSLSGLLAGNTDTQYF.

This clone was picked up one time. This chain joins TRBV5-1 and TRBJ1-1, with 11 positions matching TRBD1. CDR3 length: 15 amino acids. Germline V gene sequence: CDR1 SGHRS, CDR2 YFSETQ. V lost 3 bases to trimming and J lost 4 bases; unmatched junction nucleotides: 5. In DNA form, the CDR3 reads TGCGCCAGCAGCTATCGGACAGGGGGCGTCACTGAAGCTTTCTTT. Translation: CASSYRTGGVTEAFF.

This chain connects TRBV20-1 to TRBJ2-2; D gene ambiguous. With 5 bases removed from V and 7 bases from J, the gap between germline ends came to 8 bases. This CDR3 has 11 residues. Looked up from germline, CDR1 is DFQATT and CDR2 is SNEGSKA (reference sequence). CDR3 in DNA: TGCAGTGCTTATCTTAACGGGGAGCTGTTTTTT. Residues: CSAYLNGELFF.

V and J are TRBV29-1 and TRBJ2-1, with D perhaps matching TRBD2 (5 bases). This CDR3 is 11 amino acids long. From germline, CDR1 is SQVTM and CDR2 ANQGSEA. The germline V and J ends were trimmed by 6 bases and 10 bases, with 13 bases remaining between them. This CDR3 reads CSVQFRGEQFF. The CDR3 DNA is TGCAGCGTCCAATTCCGAGGGGAGCAGTTCTTC.